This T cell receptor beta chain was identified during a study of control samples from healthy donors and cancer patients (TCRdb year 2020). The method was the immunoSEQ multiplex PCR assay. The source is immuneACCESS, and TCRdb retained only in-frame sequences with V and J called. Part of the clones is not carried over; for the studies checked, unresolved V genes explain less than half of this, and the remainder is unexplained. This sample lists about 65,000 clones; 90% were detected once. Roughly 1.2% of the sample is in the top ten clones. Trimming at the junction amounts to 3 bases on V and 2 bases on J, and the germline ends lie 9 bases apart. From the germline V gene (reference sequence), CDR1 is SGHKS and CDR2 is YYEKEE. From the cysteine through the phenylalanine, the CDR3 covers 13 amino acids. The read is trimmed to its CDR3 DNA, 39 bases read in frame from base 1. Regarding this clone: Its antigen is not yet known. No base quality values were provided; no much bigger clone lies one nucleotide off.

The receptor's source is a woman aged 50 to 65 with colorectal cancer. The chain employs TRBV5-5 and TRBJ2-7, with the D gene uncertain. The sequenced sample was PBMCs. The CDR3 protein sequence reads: CASSSDVTYEQYF. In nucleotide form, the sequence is TGTGCCAGCAGCTCGGACGTTACCTACGAGCAGTACTTC.